The clone carrying this T cell receptor beta chain was seen a few times. Its antigen is still unknown. The data belong to a study of beta chain features in type 1 diabetes. Study conclusions and caveats: TCRB CDR3 length was moderately but significantly reduced in all four CD4+ subsets of Type 1 diabetes patients. Junctions at VDJ sites from type 1 diabetes patients had fewer insertions and more deletions.

The CDR3 runs 15 residues. Germline V gives CDR1 SGHRS, CDR2 YFSETQ. The V end was cut by 0 bases, the J end by 0 bases, with 8 bases between. Investigators reverse transcribed all isolated RNA, so they sequenced expressed TCRB transcripts. Assay: immunoSEQ multiplex PCR; the TCRdb copy retains only in-frame clones and omits some. The data contain hundreds of thousands of clones, around 15% of them seen just once; the ten biggest clones take up roughly 0.04%. The rearrangement links TRBV5-1 to TRBJ2-3; D call uncertain. The TCR sequence derives from a man in his late teens or twenties with type 1 diabetes. Sequencing used naive CD4+ T cells from blood. The CDR3 is CASSLEPASTDTQYF. In DNA form, the CDR3 reads TGCGCCAGCAGCTTGGAACCAGCTAGCACAGATACGCAGTATTTT.